This TCR beta chain derives from a study of human T cells and chemical hapten exposure. Broader study findings: Alopecia in all donors means immunity may differ from healthy individuals.

This clonotype was recorded many times. What it binds is unknown. TCRdb redid the calling of the RACE reads with MiXCR, one entry per CDR3 protein. The sample consists of around 330,000 distinct CDR3 sequences, roughly 6% of them appearing once. Noted time point: pre-sensitization, week 0. The treatment was: therapeutic diphenylcyclopropenone sensitization with weekly scalp DPC. The V and J ends lost 4 bases and 4 bases respectively, with 10 bases between them. Germline CDR1 is SNHLY and CDR2 is FYNNEI. CDR3 length equals 14 residues. The sequence was collected from a woman between 18 and 29 years old with alopecia areata. Some clones in this sample may be carry-over from other donors' samples. The sequencing here drew on whole blood, taken in connection with sensitization to the hapten diphenylcyclopropenone (DPC). J is TRBJ2-2 and V is TRBV2; tentatively, D is TRBD2 (5 bases). CDR3 protein: CASSVGEGTGELFF. Here the CDR3 DNA reads TGTGCCAGCAGTGTGGGCGAGGGCACCGGGGAGCTGTTTTTT.